The table lists the clone carrying this T cell receptor (beta chain) with a count of one. This sample is drawn from a study of T cell responses to AZD1222 COVID-19 vaccine. The CDR3 spans 16 residues. Looked up from germline, CDR1 is LNHDA and CDR2 is SQIVND (reference sequence). With V trimmed by 6 bases and J by 0 bases, 7 bases remained unmatched. The protocol was immunoSEQ multiplex PCR, while the TCRdb copy is restricted to in-frame clones and leaves out a portion. There are more than 85,000 clones in the sample; 80% to 90% occur only once, and about 3% lies in the top ten. The sequence was obtained from an adult in good health. Here the sequenced sample was peripheral blood, taken on day 0 of AZD1222 vaccination. This chain connects TRBV19 to TRBJ2-2, with 7 nucleotides matching TRBD1. CDR3 residues: CASRFSGTANTGELFF. CDR3 nucleotides: TGTGCCAGTAGGTTCTCCGGGACAGCGAACACCGGGGAGCTGTTTTTT.